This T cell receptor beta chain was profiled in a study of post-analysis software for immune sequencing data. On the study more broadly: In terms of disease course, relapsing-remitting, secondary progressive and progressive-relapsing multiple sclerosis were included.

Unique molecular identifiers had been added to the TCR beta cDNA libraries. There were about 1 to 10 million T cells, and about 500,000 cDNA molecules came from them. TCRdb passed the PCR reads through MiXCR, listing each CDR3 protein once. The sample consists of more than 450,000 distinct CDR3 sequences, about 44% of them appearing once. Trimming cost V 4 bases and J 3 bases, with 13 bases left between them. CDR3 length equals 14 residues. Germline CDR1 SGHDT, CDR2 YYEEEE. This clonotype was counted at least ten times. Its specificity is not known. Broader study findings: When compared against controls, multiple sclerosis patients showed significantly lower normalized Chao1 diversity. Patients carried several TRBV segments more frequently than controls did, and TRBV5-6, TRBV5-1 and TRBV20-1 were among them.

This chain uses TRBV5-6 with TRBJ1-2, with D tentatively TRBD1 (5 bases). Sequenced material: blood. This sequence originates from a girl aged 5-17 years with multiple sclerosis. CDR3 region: CASSPDSIYYGYTF. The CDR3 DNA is TGTGCCAGCAGCCCAGACAGCATTTACTATGGCTACACCTTC.